This TCR beta chain was captured in a study of T cells in Graves' hyperthyroidism and ophthalmopathy. About the study: Peripheral blood collection took place at initial diagnosis, before any treatment.

The PBMCs were taken from less than 11 ml of fresh peripheral blood. With regard to this clonotype: What it binds is unknown.

The CDR3 length is 16 residues. V shed 2 bases and J 0 bases; nucleotides not matched to a gene: 4. CDR1 and CDR2 (germline): SGHNT, YYREEE (reference sequence). Study observations and caveats: Peripheral blood also featured most of the thyroid clonotypes expanded above 0.001. Through a model of 13 V-J features, ophthalmopathy was separated from stable hyperthyroidism.

Researchers took RNA transcripts and amplified the TCR beta CDR3 regions from them. First-round RT-PCR targeting the TCR CDR3 was performed with the HTBI primer set. TCRdb processed the multiplex PCR reads anew with MiXCR; each CDR3 protein has one entry. The sample holds 600,000 to 650,000 distinct CDR3 sequences, 20% to 25% seen once. The sequence came from a young man with Graves' ophthalmopathy. V is TRBV5-4 and J is TRBJ2-1; 8 bases align to TRBD2. Material: blood. CDR3 DNA: TGTGCCAGCAGCTTTAGCGGGATGAGCTCCTACAATGAGCAGTTCTTC. This gives the protein CASSFSGMSSYNEQFF. The complete variable domain, with remaining parts taken from reference TRBV5-4 and TRBJ2-1, reads ETGVTQSPTHLIKTRGQQVTLRCSSQSGHNTVSWYQQALGQGPQFIFQYYREEENGRGNFPPRFSGLQFPNYSSELNVNALELDDSALYLCASSFSGMSSYNEQFFGPGTRLTVL.